This TCR beta chain was sequenced for a study of TIL therapy for anti-PD-1-resistant metastatic lung cancer. Turning to the study itself: Most patients had lung adenocarcinoma; a few tumors were EGFR-mutant, two ALK-rearranged; half smoked currently or formerly.

Time point of the sample: pre-treatment sample, taken before nivolumab and TIL therapy. Tumor tissue came from excised metastases, mostly pleural nodules or supraclavicular lymph nodes. V was shortened by 7 bases and J by 6 bases, with 13 bases between the two germline ends. The CDR3 spans 12 residues. The libraries were made with immunoSEQ v3. Using immunoSEQ multiplex PCR, the repertoire was profiled, and TCRdb retains in-frame clones only, with some absent. Among about 95,000 clones listed, 55% to 75% were seen once. The clonotype originates from a person aged 25-79 years with non-small cell lung cancer. This specimen consisted of tumor tissue, obtained at baseline. This rearrangement joins TRBV23-1 to TRBJ2-7; D is possibly TRBD2 (6 bases). TRBV23-1 is designated an ORF whose function remains uncertain. Here the CDR3 DNA reads TGCGCCAGCAACCCGGGAGTGGTCGAGCAGTACTTC. This codes for CASNPGVVEQYF.